This T cell receptor (beta chain) appears in the sequencing data of a study of T cells after yellow fever vaccination. The 5'RACE template-switching step produced TCR cDNA and added a universal primer site and UMIs. TCRdb reprocessed the 5' RACE reads with MiXCR, giving one entry per CDR3 protein. Of under 350,000 distinct CDR3 sequences listed, approximately 4% are singletons. The CDR3 sequence is 14 residues long. Trimming pared 0 bases from V and 8 bases from J, leaving 10 bases between. The germline V gene encodes CDR1 SGHVS and CDR2 FQNEAQ. This clonotype was seen more than once but under ten times.

The starting material was PBMCs, obtained 5 days after the yellow fever booster vaccination. The chain recombines TRBV7-8 with TRBJ1-4; D may be TRBD1 (6 bases). The clonotype was recovered from a man aged 18 to 30 who received the YFV17D yellow fever vaccine. The CDR3 DNA reads TGTGCCAGCAGCTTAGCGGGCAGGGGAGAAAAACTGTTTTTT. Its protein product is CASSLAGRGEKLFF.